This T cell receptor beta chain was obtained from a study of CD8+ T cells in alopecia areata. The germline V gene has CDR1 SGHRS and CDR2 YFSETQ. This CDR3 has 16 amino acids. V lost 4 bases, J lost 2 bases, and 17 bases lay in between. Isolated RNA was reverse transcribed into cDNA used as the sequencing template. TCRdb keeps only in-frame clones here, not all; method: immunoSEQ multiplex PCR. This table has roughly 130,000 clones, 45% to 65% appearing once. The receptor was isolated from a human donor with alopecia areata. The specimen was CD4+ T cells sorted from blood, collected at week 0. The chain uses TRBV5-1 and TRBJ2-3; weak D call: TRBD2 (6 bases). CDR3 loop: CASSSGVADLTDTQYF. The CDR3 coding sequence is TGCGCCAGCAGCAGTGGGGTAGCGGATCTCACAGATACGCAGTATTTT.